This TCR gamma chain was captured by sequencing in a study of Vδ1+ human thymocytes. Study-level results: Highly polyclonal TRG and TRD repertoires with Gaussian CDR3 length distributions appeared in thymus.

The template was reverse-transcribed extracted RNA. Pooled V-gene forward primers with one constant-region reverse primer generated the CDR3 amplicons by multiplex PCR. TCRdb called clones anew from the multiplex PCR reads with CATT. In the table there are 10,000 or so gamma-chain clones, under 55% of which are singletons. CDR3 length: 14 amino acids. Looked up from germline, CDR1 is VINAFY and CDR2 is YDVSNSKD. Germline trimming cut 0 bases from V and 10 bases from J; bases unmatched to any gene: 12. Worth noting for this clone: What it binds is not known.

The rearrangement uses TRGV5 and TRGJ1 or TRGJ2. What was sequenced was Vdelta1+ gamma-delta thymocytes from the thymus. Sample subset: FACS-sorted CD3+ TCRalphabeta- TCRVdelta1+ TCRVdelta2- thymocytes. The TCR was taken from a boy in the first two years of life who had congenital heart surgery. Here the CDR3 reads CATWDRPIVEKKLF. CDR3 coding DNA: TGTGCCACCTGGGACAGGCCCATAGTGGAGAAGAAACTCTTT.